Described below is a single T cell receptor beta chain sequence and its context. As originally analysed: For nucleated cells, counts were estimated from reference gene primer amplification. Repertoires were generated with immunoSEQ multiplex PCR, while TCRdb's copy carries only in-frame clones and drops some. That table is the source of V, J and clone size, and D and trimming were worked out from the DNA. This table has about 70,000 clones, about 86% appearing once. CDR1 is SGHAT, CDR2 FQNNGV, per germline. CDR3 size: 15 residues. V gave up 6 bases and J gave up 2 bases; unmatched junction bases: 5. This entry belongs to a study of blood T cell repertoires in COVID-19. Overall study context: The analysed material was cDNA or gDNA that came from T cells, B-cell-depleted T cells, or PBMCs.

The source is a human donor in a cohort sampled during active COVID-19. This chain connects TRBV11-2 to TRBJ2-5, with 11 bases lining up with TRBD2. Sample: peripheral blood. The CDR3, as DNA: TGTGCCAGCAGGTTTAGCGGGGGGGCTCAAGAGACCCAGTACTTC. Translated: CASRFSGGAQETQYF.